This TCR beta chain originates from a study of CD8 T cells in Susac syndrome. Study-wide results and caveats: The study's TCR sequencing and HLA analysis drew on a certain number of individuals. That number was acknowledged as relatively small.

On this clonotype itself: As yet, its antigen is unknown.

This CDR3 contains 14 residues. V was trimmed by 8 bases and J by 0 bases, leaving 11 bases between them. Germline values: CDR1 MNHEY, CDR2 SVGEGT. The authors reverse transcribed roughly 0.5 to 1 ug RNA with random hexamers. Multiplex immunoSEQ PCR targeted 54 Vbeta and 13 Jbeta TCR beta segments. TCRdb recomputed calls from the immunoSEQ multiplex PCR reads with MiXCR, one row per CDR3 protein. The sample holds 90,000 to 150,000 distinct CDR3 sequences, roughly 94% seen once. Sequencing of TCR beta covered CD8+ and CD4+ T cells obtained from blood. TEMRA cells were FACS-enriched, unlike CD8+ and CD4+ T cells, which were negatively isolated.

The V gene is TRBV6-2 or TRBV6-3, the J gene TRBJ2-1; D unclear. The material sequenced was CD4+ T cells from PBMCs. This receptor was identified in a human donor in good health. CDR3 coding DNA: TGTGCCAGCTTAGAGAGCGCCTCCTACAATGAGCAGTTCTTC. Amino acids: CASLESASYNEQFF.